Listed below are T cell receptor beta chains from one sample, sequenced in a study of blood T cell repertoires in COVID-19. Sequenced by immunoSEQ multiplex PCR; TCRdb stores in-frame clones only, minus some. The repertoire has around 320,000 clones, roughly 85% of them found once; the top ten carry around 6.9%. Material for sequencing was peripheral blood. The origin of the receptors is a human donor in a cohort sampled during active COVID-19. CDR3s include the opening cysteine and the closing phenylalanine or tryptophan. D genes are given only for firm matches. Size is omitted from some rows. Given values are once, few, many or a class for expanded clones.

V: TRBV7-9; size: many; J: TRBJ1-2; D: .; CDR3: CASTNDRGGGYTF; DNA: TGTGCCAGCACCAACGACCGCGGGGGTGGCTACACCTTC
V: TRBV9; size: .; J: TRBJ1-2; D: .; CDR3: CASSVVGAYGYTF; DNA: TGTGCCAGCAGCGTAGTGGGGGCCTATGGCTACACCTTC
V: TRBV5-1; size: .; J: TRBJ1-3; D: .; CDR3: CASSFMRGNTIYF; DNA: TGCGCCAGCAGCTTCATGAGGGGAAACACCATATATTTT
V: TRBV6-4; size: .; J: TRBJ2-2; D: TRBD1; CDR3: CASSDSTGTGELFF; DNA: TGTGCCAGCAGTGACTCGACAGGGACCGGGGAGCTGTTTTTT
V: TRBV18; size: .; J: TRBJ1-2; D: .; CDR3: CASSQGLPNYGYTF; DNA: TGTGCCAGCTCACAGGGACTTCCTAACTATGGCTACACCTTC
V: TRBV7-8; size: .; J: TRBJ2-7; D: TRBD2; CDR3: CASSLDYTGGSYEQYF; DNA: TGTGCCAGCAGCTTAGACTATACGGGGGGCTCCTACGAGCAGTACTTC
V: TRBV9; size: few; J: TRBJ2-5; D: TRBD2; CDR3: CASSVAQLAGQETQYF; DNA: TGTGCCAGCAGCGTAGCTCAACTAGCGGGGCAAGAGACCCAGTACTTC
V: TRBV6-5; size: .; J: TRBJ2-1; D: .; CDR3: CASSTIYQGYNEQFF; DNA: TGTGCCAGCAGTACAATCTACCAGGGTTACAATGAGCAGTTCTTC
V: TRBV3-1/TRBV3-2; size: .; J: TRBJ2-1; D: TRBD2; CDR3: CASSQGLAGEVYEQFF; DNA: TGTGCCAGCAGCCAAGGACTAGCGGGGGAGGTCTATGAGCAGTTCTTC
V: TRBV24-1; size: .; J: TRBJ1-1; D: TRBD1; CDR3: CATSDPGTAQAFF; DNA: TGTGCCACCAGTGATCCCGGGACAGCCCAAGCTTTCTTT
V: TRBV6-5; size: .; J: TRBJ1-3; D: .; CDR3: CASISDYSGNTIYF; DNA: TGTGCCAGCATTTCAGATTACTCTGGAAACACCATATATTTT
V: TRBV5-4; size: .; J: TRBJ1-1; D: .; CDR3: CASSLDGVMNTEAFF; DNA: TGTGCCAGCAGCTTGGACGGGGTTATGAACACTGAAGCTTTCTTT
V: TRBV12-5; size: .; J: TRBJ1-5; D: .; CDR3: CASFGGGNQPQHF; DNA: TGTGCTAGTTTCGGAGGCGGCAATCAGCCCCAGCATTTT
V: TRBV7-9; size: .; J: TRBJ2-1; D: .; CDR3: CASSPLLRETAPNEQFF; DNA: TGTGCCAGCAGCCCCCTCCTCCGGGAAACCGCCCCCAATGAGCAGTTCTTC
V: TRBV6-1; size: .; J: TRBJ2-3; D: TRBD2; CDR3: CASSEEAGGETDTQYF; DNA: TGTGCCAGCAGTGAAGAGGCGGGGGGGGAGACAGATACGCAGTATTTT
V: TRBV19; size: few; J: TRBJ1-4; D: TRBD1; CDR3: CASSITSTGATNEKLFF; DNA: TGTGCCAGTAGTATAACCTCCACAGGGGCAACTAATGAAAAACTGTTTTTT
V: TRBV6-5; size: .; J: TRBJ1-2; D: .; CDR3: CASSAWGGYGYTF; DNA: TGTGCCAGCTCCGCCTGGGGGGGGTATGGCTACACCTTC
V: TRBV28; size: .; J: TRBJ2-4; D: TRBD2; CDR3: CASSLPSSGKNIQYF; DNA: TGTGCCAGCTCGCTCCCCTCTAGCGGGAAAAACATTCAGTACTTC
V: TRBV19; size: .; J: TRBJ1-5; D: .; CDR3: CASSIVAGYQPQHF; DNA: TGTGCCAGTAGTATTGTTGCGGGATATCAGCCCCAGCATTTT
V: TRBV29-1; size: .; J: TRBJ1-1; D: .; CDR3: CSAQPGIPPTEAFF; DNA: TGCAGCGCCCAACCCGGGATCCCCCCCACTGAAGCTTTCTTT